These 10 T cell receptor beta chains share one sample of origin, sequenced in a study of identical twins. Via MiXCR, TCRdb re-called the 5' RACE reads, giving one row per CDR3 protein. The sample records some 660,000 distinct CDR3 sequences, less than 10% being singletons. The same sample was also used in a study of yellow fever vaccine responses in identical twins.

The source material was PBMCs. The receptors stem from a woman aged 18-35 years in good health.

The chain carries TRBV6-2 or TRBV6-3 and TRBJ2-5; the D is unclear. Germline V CDR1 and CDR2: MNHEY, SVGEGT. The CDR3 is 11 residues long. V was pared by 6 bases and J by 5 bases, with 7 bases between. CDR3 residues: CASSDWETQYF. The CDR3 DNA reads TGTGCCAGCAGCGACTGGGAGACCCAGTACTTC.

The chain combines TRBV29-1 with TRBJ1-2; D not certain. Germline CDR1 is SQVTM and CDR2 is ANQGSEA. V lost 2 bases and J 7 bases, leaving 14 bases between the germline ends. The CDR3 length is 13 residues. The CDR3 nucleotides are TGCAGCGTTGAAAAGGGCTCCTTGTCTGGCTACACCTTC. Translating gives CSVEKGSLSGYTF.

Only a few counts were recorded for this clonotype. The chain employs TRBV5-1 and TRBJ2-2, with 9 nucleotides matching TRBD1. Unmatched junction bases numbered 5, after V lost 1 base and J lost 4 bases. The CDR3 covers 16 residues. Germline V gene sequence: CDR1 SGHRS, CDR2 YFSETQ. DNA of the CDR3: TGCGCCAGCAGCTTGACAGGGGGCGCTGGCACCGGGGAGCTGTTTTTT. Translating gives CASSLTGGAGTGELFF.

This clonotype was seen a handful of times. V usage is TRBV4-1 and J usage is TRBJ2-1; D uncertain. The length of the CDR3 is 14 residues. V was pared by 4 bases and J by 3 bases, with 10 bases between. In germline, CDR1 is MGHRA, CDR2 YSYEKL. CDR3 bases: TGCGCCAGCAGCCGACGGACGGACTACAATGAGCAGTTCTTC. Its protein product is CASSRRTDYNEQFF.

This chain uses TRBV2 with TRBJ1-6; D remains ambiguous. The CDR3 runs 15 residues. With 3 bases removed from V and 0 bases from J, the gap between germline ends came to 6 bases. Germline CDR1 reads SNHLY; CDR2 reads FYNNEI. The CDR3 DNA reads TGTGCCAGCAGTGAGTCCAGCTCCTATAATTCACCCCTCCACTTT. Amino acids: CASSESSSYNSPLHF. The full variable domain, completed using reference TRBV2 and TRBJ1-6, is EPEVTQTPSHQVTQMGQEVILRCVPISNHLYFYWYRQILGQKVEFLVSFYNNEISEKSEIFDDQFSVERPDGSNFTLKIRSTKLEDSAMYFCASSESSSYNSPLHFGNGTRLTVT.

This clonotype was seen a few times. The rearrangement uses TRBV27 and TRBJ2-7; 7 bases are shared with TRBD2. This CDR3 is 15 amino acids long. The germline V gene has CDR1 MNHEY and CDR2 SMNVEV (reference sequence). V shed 3 bases and J 2 bases; nucleotides not matched to a gene: 7. The CDR3 protein is CASSFIRGGAYEQYF. As DNA, the CDR3 is TGTGCCAGCAGTTTTATACGCGGGGGAGCCTACGAGCAGTACTTC.

This clonotype was recorded at least ten times. V is TRBV7-9 and J is TRBJ2-2, with 9 bases aligning to TRBD1. CDR3 size: 16 residues. The germline gives CDR1 SEHNR, CDR2 FQNEAQ (reference sequence). The junction had 7 bases not matched to a gene; V was cut back by 7 bases and J by 1 base. CDR3 sequence (DNA): TGTGCCAGCACCCATGACAGGGGGTGGAACACCGGGGAGCTGTTTTTT. It specifies CASTHDRGWNTGELFF. Full variable domain (rest looked up from reference TRBV7-9 and TRBJ2-2): DTGVSQNPRHKITKRGQNVTFRCDPISEHNRLYWYRQTLGQGPEFLTYFQNEAQLEKSRLLSDRFSAERPKGSFSTLEIQRTEQGDSAMYLCASTHDRGWNTGELFFGEGSRLTVL.

The V gene is TRBV7-2, the J gene TRBJ2-3; the D gene is possibly TRBD1 (7 bases). Germline loops: CDR1 SGHTA, CDR2 FQGNSA. V was clipped by 5 bases and J by 4 bases, with 22 bases between them. This CDR3 comprises 17 residues. CDR3 sequence: CASSPYLQGGRADTQYF. CDR3 nucleotide sequence: TGTGCCAGCAGCCCCTACCTGCAGGGGGGAAGGGCAGATACGCAGTATTTT.

This clonotype was recorded a few times. The rearrangement joins TRBV12-3 or TRBV12-4 to TRBJ1-1; D perhaps matches TRBD1 (6 bases). This CDR3 is 15 amino acids long. Trimming stripped 5 bases from V and 0 bases from J, with 13 bases between. The CDR3 DNA is TGTGCCAGCAGTATGAGGACAGCCTTGAACACTGAAGCTTTCTTT. Its translation is CASSMRTALNTEAFF.

The rearrangement joins TRBV6-2 or TRBV6-3 to TRBJ1-4, with D hard to call. This CDR3 has 15 amino acids. V was clipped by 5 bases and J by 5 bases, with 15 bases between them. Germline assignment: CDR1 MNHEY and CDR2 SVGEGT. Here the CDR3 reads CASSPYRAGNEKLFF. The CDR3 nucleotides read TGTGCCAGCAGTCCTTACAGAGCGGGGAATGAAAAACTGTTTTTT.